The TCR beta chain under discussion was sequenced for a study of T-cell memory formation after mild COVID-19. The V and J ends lost 6 bases and 5 bases respectively, with 11 bases between them. This CDR3 spans 13 amino acids. Germline CDR1 and CDR2: SNHLY and FYNNEI. This clonotype was picked up a small number of times. TCRdb independently ran MiXCR on the 5' RACE reads; one entry per CDR3 protein. This sample yields about 470,000 distinct CDR3 sequences, of which 18% are seen a single time; 9% to 15% belongs to the top ten. This TCR was sampled from an adult woman who had mild COVID-19 (a few samples of this study predate the infection). Cell type and time point are not known. The V and J genes are TRBV2 and TRBJ2-1, with a possible D match to TRBD2 (6 bases). The sequencing input was PBMCs or a T cell subset sorted from them (not recorded which). Here the CDR3 reads CASRGAGHNEQFF. CDR3 nucleotides: TGTGCCAGCAGAGGAGCGGGCCACAATGAGCAGTTCTTC.